Below are 22 T cell receptor beta chains sequenced from a single sample in a study of T-cell memory formation after mild COVID-19. TCRdb re-called the 5' RACE reads with MiXCR, one entry per CDR3 protein. The table includes 250,000 to 300,000 distinct CDR3 sequences, roughly 17% detected once. Sequenced input: PBMCs or a T cell subset sorted from them (not recorded which). These receptors were obtained from a man aged 18 to 29 who had mild COVID-19 (a few samples of this study predate the infection). Cell type and time point are not known.

The rearrangement links TRBV29-1 to TRBJ2-2, with no clear D. This CDR3 has 11 residues. Germline V CDR1 and CDR2: SQVTM, ANQGSEA. Deletions cut 6 bases from V and 4 bases from J, with 6 bases between. Here the CDR3 DNA reads TGCAGCGTGCTGGTCACCGGGGAGCTGTTTTTT. It codes for CSVLVTGELFF.

This clonotype was recorded a few times. The gene calls are TRBV2 and TRBJ1-5; tentatively, D is TRBD1 (5 bases). Germline assignment: CDR1 SNHLY and CDR2 FYNNEI. The V end lost 2 bases, the J end lost 3 bases, and 14 bases lay between the germline ends. CDR3 length: 16 residues. For the CDR3, the DNA is TGTGCCAGCAGTGAACGGGGCAGGGTGGACAATCAGCCCCAGCATTTT. Amino acids: CASSERGRVDNQPQHF.

This clonotype was counted between two and nine times. The chain recombines TRBV7-2 with TRBJ2-4; 7 bases match TRBD1. Germline loops: CDR1 SGHTA, CDR2 FQGNSA. V gave up 3 bases and J gave up 8 bases; unmatched junction bases: 7. CDR3 size: 14 residues. This CDR3 reads CASSFKGAPDIQYF. For the CDR3, the DNA is TGTGCCAGCAGCTTCAAGGGGGCGCCTGACATTCAGTACTTC.

There are many counts of this clonotype. This chain uses TRBV29-1 with TRBJ2-2, with D maybe TRBD1 (5 bases). The CDR3 contains 14 residues. V was trimmed by 6 bases and J by 6 bases, leaving 17 bases between them. Looked up from germline, CDR1 is SQVTM and CDR2 is ANQGSEA. The CDR3 protein is CSVTPQVPAGELFF. In DNA, the CDR3 is TGCAGCGTCACGCCACAGGTGCCGGCCGGGGAGCTGTTTTTT.

The chain carries TRBV9 and TRBJ2-5, with unresolved D. V shed 0 bases and J shed 0 bases, with 9 bases lying between them. The CDR3 length is 15 residues. The germline V gene has CDR1 SGDLS and CDR2 YYNGEE. The DNA of the CDR3 is TGTGCCAGCAGCGTAGAGTATAGCAACCAAGAGACCCAGTACTTC. It specifies CASSVEYSNQETQYF.

The chain links TRBV18 to TRBJ2-5, with D hard to call. V was pared by 6 bases and J by 3 bases, with 11 bases between. The germline V gene has CDR1 KGHSH and CDR2 LQKENI. The CDR3 is 13 residues long. CDR3 in amino acids: CASSRTIEETQYF. CDR3 nucleotides: TGTGCCAGCTCCCGAACTATTGAAGAGACCCAGTACTTC.

The V call is TRBV28, the J call TRBJ2-3, with TRBD2 matching 11 bases. Germline V CDR1 and CDR2: MDHEN, SYDVKM. The junction had 14 bases not matched to a gene; V was cut back by 5 bases and J by 7 bases. This CDR3 has 17 amino acids. The CDR3 DNA reads TGTGCCAGCAGTCCTATGGTGCTAGCGGGGGGCCCAAATACGCAGTATTTT. The encoded protein is CASSPMVLAGGPNTQYF.

This sequence joins TRBV7-8 and TRBJ1-5, with D perhaps matching TRBD1 (6 bases). Germline V gene data show CDR1 as SGHVS and CDR2 as FQNEAQ. The CDR3 covers 15 residues. The V gene lost 5 bases and the J gene lost 4 bases, with 15 bases spanning the gap. In DNA form, the CDR3 reads TGTGCCAGCAGCCCCAACAGGGTTCCGAATCAGCCCCAGCATTTT. Encoded protein: CASSPNRVPNQPQHF.

This clonotype was counted only a few times. The chain combines TRBV27 with TRBJ2-7; tentatively, D is TRBD2 (5 bases). The germline V gene encodes CDR1 MNHEY and CDR2 SMNVEV (reference sequence). The CDR3 spans 13 residues. Trimming took off 8 bases at V and 3 bases at J, with 14 bases between the two ends. The CDR3 loop reads CASRGTSRYEQYF. CDR3 sequence (DNA): TGTGCCAGCCGGGGTACCAGCCGCTACGAGCAGTACTTC.

This clonotype came up many times. The junction departs from the called germline gene at one end, perhaps through a read error. The chain links TRBV7-7 to TRBJ1-1, with D unresolved. The CDR3 loop spans 14 amino acids. Per germline, CDR1 SSHAT and CDR2 FNYEAQ (reference sequence). The CDR3 reads CASSSAPQNTEAFF. CDR3 nucleotides: TGTGCTAGCAGCTCCGCTCCCCAGAACACTGAAGCTTTCTTT.

The V gene is TRBV5-1, the J gene TRBJ2-5, with a weak D call TRBD1 (5 bases). CDR3 size: 13 residues. Trimming shortened V by 0 bases and J by 9 bases, and 12 bases separated the two germline ends. Germline V lookup: CDR1 SGHRS, CDR2 YFSETQ. The CDR3 DNA is TGCGCCAGCAGCTTGGAACAGGCGCGAGCCCAGTACTTC. This gives the protein CASSLEQARAQYF.

This clonotype was seen only a few times. The chain employs TRBV5-1 and TRBJ2-2; D not certain. V was shortened by 6 bases and J by 6 bases, with 15 bases between the two germline ends. CDR1 is SGHRS and CDR2 is YFSETQ in the germline V gene. This CDR3 is 14 amino acids long. Here the CDR3 DNA reads TGCGCCAGCACCCAAACAGATCCAGCCGGGGAGCTGTTTTTT. It yields the protein CASTQTDPAGELFF.

This clonotype has at least ten counts. The chain is built from TRBV5-5 and TRBJ1-1, with a tentative D call TRBD1 (6 bases). Germline-derived CDR1 and CDR2 are SGHKS and YYEKEE (reference sequence). Trimming stripped 4 bases from V and 0 bases from J, with 13 bases between. There are 15 residues in the CDR3. As DNA, the CDR3 is TGTGCCAGCAGCAAGGAACAGGGCGTGAACACTGAAGCTTTCTTT. Amino acids: CASSKEQGVNTEAFF.

This clonotype was found a few times. This sequence joins TRBV3-1 and TRBJ2-5, with D hard to call. Trimming pared 4 bases from V and 7 bases from J, leaving 13 bases between. The germline CDR1 and CDR2 sequences are LGHDT and YNNKEL (reference sequence). The CDR3 is made up of 13 amino acids. As DNA, the CDR3 is TGTGCCAGCAGCCTCTCGACGCTTGCGACCCAGTACTTC. Translation: CASSLSTLATQYF.

This clonotype has more than one count but fewer than ten. J is TRBJ1-1 and V is TRBV28; TRBD1 might be the D (6 bases). The CDR3 consists of 14 residues. V lost 8 bases to trimming and J lost 5 bases, with 18 bases between them. Germline-derived CDR1 and CDR2 are MDHEN and SYDVKM. The CDR3 spells CASREGGPWTEAFF. The CDR3 DNA follows: TGTGCCAGCCGTGAAGGGGGTCCGTGGACTGAAGCTTTCTTT.

This clonotype has just a few counts. This chain links TRBV6-5 with TRBJ2-3, with D hard to call. The CDR3 consists of 17 residues. Germline V CDR1 and CDR2: MNHEY, SVGAGI. Trimming removed 0 bases at V and 0 bases at J, with 13 bases between. CDR3 nucleotides: TGTGCCAGCAGTTACTCGAAAGCAGGTCCTAGCACAGATACGCAGTATTTT. The encoded protein is CASSYSKAGPSTDTQYF.

The sample holds a few counts of this clonotype. The chain combines TRBV28 with TRBJ2-2; D is uncertain. The CDR3 totals 14 residues. The germline V and J ends were trimmed by 7 bases and 3 bases, with 12 bases remaining between them. CDR1 and CDR2 (germline): MDHEN, SYDVKM. CDR3 bases: TGTGCCAGCACCCCGCCTGGGTACACCGGGGAGCTGTTTTTT. Protein: CASTPPGYTGELFF.

The chain recombines TRBV15 with TRBJ1-1; no clear D. Trimming pared 5 bases from V and 4 bases from J, leaving 20 bases between. The CDR3 totals 16 residues. The germline CDR1 and CDR2 sequences are LNHNV and YYDKDF (reference sequence). The CDR3 nucleotides are TGTGCCACCAGCGGTCCCGTGTCATCCCTGCTCACTGAAGCTTTCTTT. Its protein is CATSGPVSSLLTEAFF.

The J gene is TRBJ1-4, the V gene TRBV10-3, with TRBD1 matching 7 bases. J lost 2 bases, V lost 6 bases, and 6 bases had no gene match. The CDR3 extends over 15 amino acids. The germline V gene encodes CDR1 ENHRY and CDR2 SYGVKD. CDR3 nucleotides: TGTGCCATCAGGGCGACAGGGCTCACTAATGAAAAACTGTTTTTT. This gives the protein CAIRATGLTNEKLFF.

This clonotype was observed a few times. The chain is built from TRBV4-1 and TRBJ2-7, with D tentatively TRBD1 or TRBD2 (7 bases each). The germline V and J ends were trimmed by 4 bases and 7 bases, with 26 bases remaining between them. CDR1 MGHRA and CDR2 YSYEKL come from the germline V gene. The CDR3 contains 17 residues. The CDR3 region is CASSPGGAGRTGLEQYF. In DNA form, the CDR3 reads TGCGCCAGCAGCCCAGGGGGGGCAGGCCGTACAGGGTTGGAGCAGTACTTC.

This clonotype was counted between two and nine times. V usage is TRBV5-1 and J usage is TRBJ2-5; the match to TRBD2 covers 10 bases. Trimming cost V 0 bases and J 4 bases; bases outside gene matches: 9. The V gene's germline CDR1 is SGHRS and CDR2 YFSETQ. The CDR3 length is 17 residues. CDR3 DNA: TGCGCCAGCAGCTTGGCCGGCCAGCGGGGGGGCCGAGAGACCCAGTACTTC. This codes for CASSLAGQRGGRETQYF.

This rearrangement joins TRBV20-1 to TRBJ1-4, with D possibly TRBD1 on 6 matching bases. This CDR3 has 13 residues. In germline, CDR1 is DFQATT, CDR2 SNEGSKA (reference sequence). The CDR3 region has the DNA TGCAGCGGTACCTCGGGGGGCTCTGAAAAACTGTTTTTT. It yields the protein CSGTSGGSEKLFF.